This T cell receptor (beta chain) was captured by sequencing in a study of T cell responses to AZD1222 COVID-19 vaccine. Study overall: Recipients boosted at about 4 weeks or about 12 weeks are pooled.

This clone was detected only once. Sequencing was performed with immunoSEQ multiplex PCR; in TCRdb, only in-frame clones are kept and a portion is missing. The sample shows about 120,000 clones, less than 90% of them seen only once. V lost 4 bases, J lost 3 bases, and 7 bases lay in between. This CDR3 has 13 amino acids. Per germline, CDR1 MGHRA and CDR2 YSYEKL. Sequencing was performed on peripheral blood, taken on day 0 of AZD1222 vaccination. The J gene is TRBJ2-1, the V gene TRBV4-1; possible D gene TRBD2, 6 bases. This clonotype was obtained from an adult in good health. In DNA form, the CDR3 reads TGCGCCAGCAGCCTGGGGGGCTACAATGAGCAGTTCTTC. Its protein is CASSLGGYNEQFF.